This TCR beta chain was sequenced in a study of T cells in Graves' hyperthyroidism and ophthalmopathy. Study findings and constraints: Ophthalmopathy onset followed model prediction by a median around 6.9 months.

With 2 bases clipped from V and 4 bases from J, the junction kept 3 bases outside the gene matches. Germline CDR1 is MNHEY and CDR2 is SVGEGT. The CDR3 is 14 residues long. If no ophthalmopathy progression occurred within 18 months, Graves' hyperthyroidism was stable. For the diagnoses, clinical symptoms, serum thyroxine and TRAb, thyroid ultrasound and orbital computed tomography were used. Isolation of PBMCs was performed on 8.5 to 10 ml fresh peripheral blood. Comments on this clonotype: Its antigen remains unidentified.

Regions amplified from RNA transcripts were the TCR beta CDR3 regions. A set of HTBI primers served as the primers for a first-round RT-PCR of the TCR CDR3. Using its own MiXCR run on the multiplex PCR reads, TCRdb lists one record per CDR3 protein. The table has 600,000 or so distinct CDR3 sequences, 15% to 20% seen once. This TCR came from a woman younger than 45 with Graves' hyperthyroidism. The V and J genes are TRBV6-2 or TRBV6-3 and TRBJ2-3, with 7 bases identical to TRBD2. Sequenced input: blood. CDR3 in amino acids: CASSYGGGPDTQYF. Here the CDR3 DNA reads TGTGCCAGCAGTTACGGCGGGGGACCAGATACGCAGTATTTT.